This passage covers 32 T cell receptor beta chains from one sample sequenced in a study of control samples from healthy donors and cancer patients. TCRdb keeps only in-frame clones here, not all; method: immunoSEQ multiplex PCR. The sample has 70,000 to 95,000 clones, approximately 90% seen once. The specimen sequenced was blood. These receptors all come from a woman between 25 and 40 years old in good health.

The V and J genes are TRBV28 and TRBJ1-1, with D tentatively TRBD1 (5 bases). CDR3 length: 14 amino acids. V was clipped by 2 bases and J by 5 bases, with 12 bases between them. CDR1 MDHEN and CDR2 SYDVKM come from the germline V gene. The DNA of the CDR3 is TGTGCCAGCAGTTTACGGGGGGGTAGGACTGAAGCTTTCTTT. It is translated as CASSLRGGRTEAFF.

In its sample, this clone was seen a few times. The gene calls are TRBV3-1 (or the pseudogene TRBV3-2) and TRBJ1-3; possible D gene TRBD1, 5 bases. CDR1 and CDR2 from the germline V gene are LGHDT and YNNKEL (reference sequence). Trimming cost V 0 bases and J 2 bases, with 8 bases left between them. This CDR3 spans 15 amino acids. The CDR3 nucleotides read TGTGCCAGCAGCCAAGACAGGGCAACTGGAAACACCATATATTTT. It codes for CASSQDRATGNTIYF.

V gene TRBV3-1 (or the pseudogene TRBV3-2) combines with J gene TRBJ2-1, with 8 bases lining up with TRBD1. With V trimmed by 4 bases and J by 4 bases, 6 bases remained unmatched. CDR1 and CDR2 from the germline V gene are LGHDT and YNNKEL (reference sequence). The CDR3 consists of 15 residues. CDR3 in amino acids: CASSPGTGPYNEQFF. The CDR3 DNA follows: TGTGCCAGCAGCCCTGGGACAGGCCCTTACAATGAGCAGTTCTTC.

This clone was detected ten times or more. The CDR3 sequence is CASSPTPGGRLAGGPPYSYNEQFF. For the CDR3, the DNA is TGTGCCAGCAGCCCGACGCCCGGGGGAAGACTAGCGGGGGGACCCCCCTACTCCTACAATGAGCAGTTCTTC. V usage is TRBV28 and J usage is TRBJ2-1, with 13 bases matching TRBD2. From germline, CDR1 is MDHEN and CDR2 SYDVKM. V lost 6 bases to trimming and J lost 0 bases; unmatched junction nucleotides: 26. This CDR3 comprises 24 residues.

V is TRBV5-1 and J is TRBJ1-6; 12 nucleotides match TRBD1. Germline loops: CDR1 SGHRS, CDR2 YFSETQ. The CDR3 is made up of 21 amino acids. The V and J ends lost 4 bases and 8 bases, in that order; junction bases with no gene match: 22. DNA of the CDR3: TGCGCCAGCAGCACGTACACCTCCGGGACAGGGGGCTCCCCATCGGATTCACCCCTCCACTTT. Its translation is CASSTYTSGTGGSPSDSPLHF. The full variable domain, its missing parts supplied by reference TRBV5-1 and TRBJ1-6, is KAGVTQTPRYLIKTRGQQVTLSCSPISGHRSVSWYQQTPGQGLQFLFEYFSETQRNKGNFPGRFSGRQFSNSRSEMNVSTLELGDSALYLCASSTYTSGTGGSPSDSPLHFGNGTRLTVT.

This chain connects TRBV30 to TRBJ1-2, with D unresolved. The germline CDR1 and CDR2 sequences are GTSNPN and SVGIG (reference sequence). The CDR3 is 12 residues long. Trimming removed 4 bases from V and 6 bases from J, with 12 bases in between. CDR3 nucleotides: TGTGCCTGGACAGTTCTAACCCATGGCTACACCTTC. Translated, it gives CAWTVLTHGYTF. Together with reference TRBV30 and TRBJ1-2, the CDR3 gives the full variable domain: SQTIHQWPATLVQPVGSPLSLECTVEGTSNPNLYWYRQAAGRGLQLLFYSVGIGQISSEVPQNLSASRPQDRQFILSSKKLLLSDSGFYLCAWTVLTHGYTFGSGTRLTVV.

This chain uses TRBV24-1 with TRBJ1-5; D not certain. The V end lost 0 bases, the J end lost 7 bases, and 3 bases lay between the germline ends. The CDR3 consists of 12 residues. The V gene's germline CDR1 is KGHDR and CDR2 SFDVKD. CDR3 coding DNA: TGTGCCACCAGTGATTTGGGGCAGCCCCAGCATTTT. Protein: CATSDLGQPQHF.

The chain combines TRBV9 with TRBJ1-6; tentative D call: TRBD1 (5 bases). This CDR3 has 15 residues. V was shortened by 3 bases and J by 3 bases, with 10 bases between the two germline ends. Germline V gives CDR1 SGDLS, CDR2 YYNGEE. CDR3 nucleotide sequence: TGTGCCAGCAGCGCTACAGGACTCTATAATTCACCCCTCCACTTT. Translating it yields CASSATGLYNSPLHF.

The chain's CDR3 is CASSYRTGNDQPQHF. The CDR3 region has the DNA TGTGCCAGCAGTTACAGGACAGGTAACGATCAGCCCCAGCATTTT. This sequence joins TRBV6-6 and TRBJ1-5; the match to TRBD1 covers 7 bases. Germline CDR1 and CDR2: MNHNY and SVGAGI (reference sequence). The CDR3 runs to 15 residues. J lost 5 bases, V lost 2 bases, and 6 bases had no gene match.

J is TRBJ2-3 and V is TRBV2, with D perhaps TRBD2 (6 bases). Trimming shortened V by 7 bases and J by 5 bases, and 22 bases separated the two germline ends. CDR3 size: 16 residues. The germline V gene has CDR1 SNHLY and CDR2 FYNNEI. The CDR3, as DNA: TGTGCCAGCATGCGGGCGCGCCGGGGGACGAAAGATACGCAGTATTTT. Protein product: CASMRARRGTKDTQYF.

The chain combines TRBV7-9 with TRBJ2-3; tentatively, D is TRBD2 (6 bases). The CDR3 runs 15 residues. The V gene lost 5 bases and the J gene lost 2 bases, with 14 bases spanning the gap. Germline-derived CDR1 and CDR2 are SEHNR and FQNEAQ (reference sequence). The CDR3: CASSVSLANTDTQYF. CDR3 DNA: TGTGCCAGCAGCGTATCACTAGCTAACACAGATACGCAGTATTTT.

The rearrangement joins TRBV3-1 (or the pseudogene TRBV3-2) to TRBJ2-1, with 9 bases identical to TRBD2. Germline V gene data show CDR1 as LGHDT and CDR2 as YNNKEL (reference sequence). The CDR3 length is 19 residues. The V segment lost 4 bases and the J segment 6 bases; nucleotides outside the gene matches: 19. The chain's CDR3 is CASSPSPPAGGWVFNEQFF. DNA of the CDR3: TGTGCCAGCAGCCCCTCCCCCCCCGCGGGAGGGTGGGTATTCAATGAGCAGTTCTTC.

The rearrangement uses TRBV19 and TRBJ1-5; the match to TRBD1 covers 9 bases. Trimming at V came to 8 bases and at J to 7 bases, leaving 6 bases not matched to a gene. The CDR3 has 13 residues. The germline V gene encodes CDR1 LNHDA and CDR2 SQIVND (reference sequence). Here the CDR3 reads CASSTGGGQPQHF. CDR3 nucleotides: TGTGCCAGTTCGACAGGGGGAGGACAGCCCCAGCATTTT.

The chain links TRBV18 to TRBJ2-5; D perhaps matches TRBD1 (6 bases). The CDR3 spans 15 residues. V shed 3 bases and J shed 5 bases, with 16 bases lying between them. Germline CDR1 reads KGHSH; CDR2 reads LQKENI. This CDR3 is CASSPNPGTGETQYF. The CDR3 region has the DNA TGTGCCAGCTCACCTAATCCGGGAACAGGGGAGACCCAGTACTTC. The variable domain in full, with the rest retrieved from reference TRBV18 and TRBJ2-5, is NAGVMQNPRHLVRRRGQEARLRCSPMKGHSHVYWYRQLPEEGLKFMVYLQKENIIDESGMPKERFSAEFPKEGPSILRIQQVVRGDSAAYFCASSPNPGTGETQYFGPGTRLLVL.

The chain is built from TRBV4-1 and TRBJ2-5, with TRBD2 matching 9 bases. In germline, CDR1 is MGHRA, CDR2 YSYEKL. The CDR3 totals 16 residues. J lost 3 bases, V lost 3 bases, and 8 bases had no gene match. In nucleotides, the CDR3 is TGCGCCAGCAGCCAGGACATAGCGGGAGTCGAAGAGACCCAGTACTTC. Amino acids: CASSQDIAGVEETQYF.

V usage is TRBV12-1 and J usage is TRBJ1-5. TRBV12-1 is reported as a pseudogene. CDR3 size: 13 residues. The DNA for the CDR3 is TGTGCCAGCACCCCGAAAGACAATCAGCCCCAGCATTTT. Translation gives CASTPKDNQPQHF.

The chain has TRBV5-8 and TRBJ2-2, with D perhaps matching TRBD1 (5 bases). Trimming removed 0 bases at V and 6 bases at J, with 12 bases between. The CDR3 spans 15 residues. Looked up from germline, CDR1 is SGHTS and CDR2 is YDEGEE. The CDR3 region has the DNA TGTGCCAGCAGCTTGGGACAGCTACTCGCCGGGGAGCTGTTTTTT. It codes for CASSLGQLLAGELFF.

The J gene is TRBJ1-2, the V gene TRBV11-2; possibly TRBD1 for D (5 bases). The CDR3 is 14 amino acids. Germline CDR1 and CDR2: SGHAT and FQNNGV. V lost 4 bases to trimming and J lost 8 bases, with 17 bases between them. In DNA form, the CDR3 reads TGTGCCAGCAGCTCCCCCCGTGGAGGGGTCGGCTACACCTTC. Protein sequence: CASSSPRGGVGYTF.

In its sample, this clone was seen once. The CDR3 region is CASSPLHRDQPQHF. The CDR3 nucleotides read TGTGCCAGCTCACCCCTCCATCGGGATCAGCCCCAGCATTTT. The chain couples TRBV18 to TRBJ1-5, with unresolved D. The length of the CDR3 is 14 residues. V was trimmed by 3 bases and J by 5 bases, leaving 11 bases between them. Germline CDR1 is KGHSH and CDR2 is LQKENI.

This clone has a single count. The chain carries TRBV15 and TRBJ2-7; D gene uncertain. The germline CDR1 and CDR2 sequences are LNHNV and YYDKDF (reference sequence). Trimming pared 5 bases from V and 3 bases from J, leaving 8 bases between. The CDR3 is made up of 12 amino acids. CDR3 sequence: CATSLKNYEQYF. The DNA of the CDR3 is TGTGCCACCAGCCTTAAGAACTACGAGCAGTACTTC. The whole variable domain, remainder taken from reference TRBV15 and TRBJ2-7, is DAMVIQNPRYQVTQFGKPVTLSCSQTLNHNVMYWYQQKSSQAPKLLFHYYDKDFNNEADTPDNFQSRRPNTSFCFLDIRSPGLGDTAMYLCATSLKNYEQYFGPGTRLTVT.

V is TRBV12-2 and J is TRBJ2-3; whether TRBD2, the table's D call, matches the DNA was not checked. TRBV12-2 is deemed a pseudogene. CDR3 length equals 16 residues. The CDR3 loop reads CASRPRDPTAGVAQYF. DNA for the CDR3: TGTGCAAGTCGCCCCAGGGACCCCACTGCGGGGGTAGCGCAGTATTTT.

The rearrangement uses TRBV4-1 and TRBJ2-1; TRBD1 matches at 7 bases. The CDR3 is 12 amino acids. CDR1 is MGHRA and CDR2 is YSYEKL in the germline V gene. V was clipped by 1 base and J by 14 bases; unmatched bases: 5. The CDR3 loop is CASSQGSGQKFF. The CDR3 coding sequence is TGCGCCAGCAGCCAAGGGTCGGGACAGAAGTTCTTC.

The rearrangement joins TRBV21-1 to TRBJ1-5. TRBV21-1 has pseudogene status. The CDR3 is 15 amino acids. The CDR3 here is CASSIYSESNQPQHF. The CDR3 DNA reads TGTGCCAGCAGCATCTACTCGGAAAGCAATCAGCCCCAGCATTTT.

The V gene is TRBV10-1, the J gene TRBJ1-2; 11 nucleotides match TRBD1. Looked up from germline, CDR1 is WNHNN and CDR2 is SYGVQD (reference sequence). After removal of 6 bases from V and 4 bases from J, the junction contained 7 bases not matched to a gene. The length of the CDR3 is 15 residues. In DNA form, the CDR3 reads TGCGCCAGCAGCCCGACGGGACAGGGGGGCTATGGCTACACCTTC. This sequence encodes CASSPTGQGGYGYTF.

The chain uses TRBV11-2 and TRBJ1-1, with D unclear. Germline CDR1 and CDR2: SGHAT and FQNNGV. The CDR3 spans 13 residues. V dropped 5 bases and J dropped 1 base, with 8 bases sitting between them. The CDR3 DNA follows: TGTGCCAGCAGCGTCCATTGGAACACTGAAGCTTTCTTT. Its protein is CASSVHWNTEAFF.

The CDR3 sequence is CASMNQVDRGYTF. The DNA of the CDR3 is TGTGCCAGCATGAACCAAGTCGATCGGGGCTACACCTTC. The rearrangement joins TRBV27 to TRBJ1-2; D gene unclear. The germline V and J ends were trimmed by 7 bases and 8 bases, with 17 bases remaining between them. Germline CDR1 and CDR2: MNHEY and SMNVEV (reference sequence). CDR3 length equals 13 residues.

DNA of the CDR3: TGTGCCAGCAGTGCCGACGCGGGGGCAGGAGGGAAGACCCAGTACTTC. Residues: CASSADAGAGGKTQYF. The chain joins TRBV6-1 to TRBJ2-5; weak D call: TRBD2 (7 bases). The CDR3 runs to 16 residues. With 4 bases removed from V and 6 bases from J, the gap between germline ends came to 21 bases. Germline values: CDR1 MNHNS, CDR2 SASEGT.

CDR3 nucleotide sequence: TGTGCCAGCAGTTACTCCCAGGGGTCCCACGAGCAGTACTTC. Translating gives CASSYSQGSHEQYF. The chain has TRBV6-6 and TRBJ2-7; TRBD1 is a possible D gene (6 bases). The V end lost 0 bases, the J end lost 5 bases, and 11 bases lay between the germline ends. Germline CDR1 and CDR2: MNHNY and SVGAGI (reference sequence). CDR3 length: 14 amino acids.

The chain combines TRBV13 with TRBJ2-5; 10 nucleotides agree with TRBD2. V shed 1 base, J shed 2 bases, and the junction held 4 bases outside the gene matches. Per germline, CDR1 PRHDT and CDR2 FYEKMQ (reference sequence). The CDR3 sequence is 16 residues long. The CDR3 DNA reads TGTGCCAGCAGCTTAGAAGGTAGCGGGGGGCAAGAGACCCAGTACTTC. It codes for CASSLEGSGGQETQYF.

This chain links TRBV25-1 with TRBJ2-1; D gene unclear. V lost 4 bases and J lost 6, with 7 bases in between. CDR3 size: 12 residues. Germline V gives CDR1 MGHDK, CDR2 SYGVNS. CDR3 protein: CASSVRTNEQFF. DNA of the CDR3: TGTGCCAGCAGTGTCAGGACCAATGAGCAGTTCTTC.

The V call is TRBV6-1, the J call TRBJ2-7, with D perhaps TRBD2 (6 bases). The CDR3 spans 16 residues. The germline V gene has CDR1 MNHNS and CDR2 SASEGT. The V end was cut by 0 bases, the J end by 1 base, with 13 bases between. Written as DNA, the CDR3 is TGTGCCAGCAGTGAAGCGCTCGGGGGAAGTTCCTACGAGCAGTACTTC. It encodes CASSEALGGSSYEQYF.

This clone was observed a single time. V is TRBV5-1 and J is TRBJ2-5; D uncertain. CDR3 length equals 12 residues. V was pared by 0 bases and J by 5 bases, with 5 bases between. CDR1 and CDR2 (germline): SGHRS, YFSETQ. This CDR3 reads CASSLAEETQYF. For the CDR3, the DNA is TGCGCCAGCAGCTTGGCCGAGGAGACCCAGTACTTC.